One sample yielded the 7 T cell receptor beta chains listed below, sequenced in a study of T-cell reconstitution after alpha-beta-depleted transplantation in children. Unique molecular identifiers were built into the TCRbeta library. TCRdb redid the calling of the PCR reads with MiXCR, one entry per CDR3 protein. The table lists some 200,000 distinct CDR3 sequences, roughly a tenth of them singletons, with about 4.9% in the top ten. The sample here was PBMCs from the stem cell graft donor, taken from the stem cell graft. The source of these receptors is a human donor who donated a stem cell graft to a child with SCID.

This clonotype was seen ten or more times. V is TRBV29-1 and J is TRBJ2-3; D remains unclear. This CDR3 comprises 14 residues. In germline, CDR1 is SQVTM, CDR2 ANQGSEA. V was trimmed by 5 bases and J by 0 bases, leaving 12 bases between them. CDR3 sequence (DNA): TGCAGCGTTCGGCTAGTCACTAGCACAGATACGCAGTATTTT. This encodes CSVRLVTSTDTQYF.

The CDR3 protein is CASSHDGQGAFNEKLFF. In DNA, the CDR3 is TGCGCCAGCAGCCACGACGGACAGGGGGCCTTTAATGAAAAACTGTTTTTT. The chain has TRBV4-1 and TRBJ1-4, with 11 bases matching TRBD1. Germline trimming cut 3 bases from V and 4 bases from J; bases unmatched to any gene: 7. The CDR3 sequence is 17 residues long. CDR1 is MGHRA and CDR2 is YSYEKL in the germline V gene.

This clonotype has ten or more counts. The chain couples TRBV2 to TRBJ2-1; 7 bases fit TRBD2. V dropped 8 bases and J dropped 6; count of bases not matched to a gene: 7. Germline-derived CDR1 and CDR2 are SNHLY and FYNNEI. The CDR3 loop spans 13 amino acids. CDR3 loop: CASGPTSLNEQFF. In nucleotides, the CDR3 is TGTGCCAGCGGACCGACTAGCCTCAATGAGCAGTTCTTC.

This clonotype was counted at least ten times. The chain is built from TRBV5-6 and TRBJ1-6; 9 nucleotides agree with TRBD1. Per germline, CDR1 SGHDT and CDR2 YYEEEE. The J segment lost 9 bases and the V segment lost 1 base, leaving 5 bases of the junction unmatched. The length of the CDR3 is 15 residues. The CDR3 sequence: CASSLRGTGSSPLHF. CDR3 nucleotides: TGTGCCAGCAGCTTGAGAGGGACAGGGAGTTCACCCCTCCACTTT.

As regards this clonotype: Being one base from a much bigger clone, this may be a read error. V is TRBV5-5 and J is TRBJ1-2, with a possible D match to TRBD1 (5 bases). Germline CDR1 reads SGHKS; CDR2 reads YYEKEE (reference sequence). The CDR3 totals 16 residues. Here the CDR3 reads CASSFQAGQANYGDTF. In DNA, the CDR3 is TGTGCCAGCAGCTTTCAAGCAGGGCAAGCTAACTATGGCGACACCTTC.

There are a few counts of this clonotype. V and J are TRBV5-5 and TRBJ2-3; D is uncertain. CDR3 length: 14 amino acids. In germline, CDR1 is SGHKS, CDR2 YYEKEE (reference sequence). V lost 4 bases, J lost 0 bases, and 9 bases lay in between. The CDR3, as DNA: TGTGCCAGCAGCCCGGAACGGAGCACAGATACGCAGTATTTT. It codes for CASSPERSTDTQYF.

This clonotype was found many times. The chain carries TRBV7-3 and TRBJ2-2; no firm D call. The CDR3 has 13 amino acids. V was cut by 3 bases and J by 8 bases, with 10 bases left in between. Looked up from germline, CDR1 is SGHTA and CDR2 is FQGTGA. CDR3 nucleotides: TGTGCCAGCAGCTTCATCGGGCAGGGGGAGCTGTTTTTT. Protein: CASSFIGQGELFF.